This T cell receptor beta chain is from a study of molecular identifiers for immune sequencing clone quantification. The CDR3 runs 14 residues. V was trimmed by 0 bases and J by 5 bases, leaving 7 bases between them. Bulk TCR libraries used previously described methods and listed TCR primers. Each CDR3 protein gets one entry after TCRdb re-called the PCR reads with MiXCR. The sample has around 460,000 distinct CDR3 sequences; roughly 24% are singletons. The sample was naive CD8+ T cells from blood, with Jurkat cell RNA spiked in. The sample's subset: FACS-sorted CD8+CD4-CCR7+CD45RA+ naive T cells. The sequence derives from a human donor in good health. Some libraries in this study had Jurkat cell RNA spiked in. The gene calls are TRBV12-3 or TRBV12-4 and TRBJ2-2; D gene unclear. The CDR3 region has the DNA TGTGCCAGCAGTTTAGCGATCCTAACCGGGGAGCTGTTTTTT. Encoded protein: CASSLAILTGELFF.